The 21 T cell receptor beta chains below come from one sample, sequenced in a study of spatial heterogeneity in lung cancer (dated by TCRdb to 2018 to 2020). Taken with the paper, the label for time point translates to: sample taken at primary tumor resection. Without any cell sorting, TCR sequencing was performed on whole RNA extracted either from tumor and nontumor lung tissue or from cryopreserved PBMC samples. The method was 5' RACE. Sequencing relied on a NextSeq 500. TCRdb passed the public sequencing reads through fastp at Q25 and MiXCR, retaining productive beta sequences. One record per CDR3 amino acid sequence lists the most common genes and DNA. The sample table holds tens of thousands of distinct CDR3 sequences, of which roughly 8% were seen once. About 15% of the sample comes from the top ten. The sample was PBMCs, taken at surgery. The origin of the receptors is a female donor with early-stage non-small cell lung cancer.

This clonotype was seen a handful of times. The chain combines TRBV6-1 with TRBJ2-3, with D unclear. The length of the CDR3 is 17 residues. Trimming removed 3 bases from V and 0 bases from J, with 16 bases in between. CDR1 and CDR2 (germline): MNHNS, SASEGT. Written as DNA, the CDR3 is TGTGCCAGCAGTGACCTCCCACTATCGACTAGCACAGATACGCAGTATTTT. This codes for CASSDLPLSTSTDTQYF.

This clonotype was picked up many times. The chain combines TRBV6-5 with TRBJ2-1; 12 bases line up with TRBD2. The V gene end was trimmed by 11 bases and the J gene end by 9 bases; junction bases not matched to a gene: 8. The CDR3 loop spans 13 amino acids. Per the germline V gene, CDR1 is MNHEY and CDR2 is SVGAGI. The CDR3 region is CAVRLAGEREQFF. CDR3 DNA: TGTGCCGTCCGACTAGCGGGGGAACGTGAGCAGTTCTTC.

The chain carries TRBV5-1 and TRBJ1-1; tentatively, D is TRBD1 (5 bases). The CDR3 spans 14 residues. Germline V gene data show CDR1 as SGHRS and CDR2 as YFSETQ. V lost 4 bases and J 0 bases, leaving 10 bases between the germline ends. CDR3 in amino acids: CASSPREMNTEAFF. CDR3 nucleotide sequence: TGCGCCAGCAGCCCCAGGGAAATGAACACTGAAGCTTTCTTT.

This sequence joins TRBV27 and TRBJ2-7, with 11 bases identical to TRBD2. J gave up 3 bases and V 4 bases, and 8 bases lay outside the gene matches. The CDR3 spans 16 residues. In germline, CDR1 is MNHEY, CDR2 SMNVEV (reference sequence). The CDR3 sequence is CASSYTGLAENYEQYF. Written as DNA, the CDR3 is TGTGCCAGCAGTTATACGGGACTAGCGGAGAACTACGAGCAGTACTTC.

The genes are TRBV7-3 and TRBJ2-3; 7 bases match TRBD1. The CDR3 is made up of 12 amino acids. The J segment lost 10 bases and the V segment lost 6 bases, leaving 7 bases of the junction unmatched. The germline V gene encodes CDR1 SGHTA and CDR2 FQGTGA. This CDR3 is CASSKGGTAQYF. The CDR3 bases are TGTGCCAGCAGTAAGGGTGGGACAGCGCAGTATTTT.

The sample holds many counts of this clonotype. The chain couples TRBV12-3 or TRBV12-4 to TRBJ2-1; D is perhaps TRBD2 (6 bases). The V gene lost 8 bases and the J gene lost 9 bases, with 11 bases spanning the gap. CDR3 length: 11 residues. CDR3 bases: TGTGCCAGCTCCCCGGAGGGTGAGCAGTTCTTC. It is translated as CASSPEGEQFF.

The chain links TRBV9 to TRBJ2-1; 11 bases are a match to TRBD1. The CDR3 is 15 residues long. Germline V gene sequence: CDR1 SGDLS, CDR2 YYNGEE. V lost 4 bases, J lost 11 bases, and 11 bases stayed unmatched. The DNA for the CDR3 is TGTGCCAGCAGCTCTCGGACAGGGGGCTCCAGTAAGCAGTTCTTC. As protein: CASSSRTGGSSKQFF.

This clonotype was seen repeatedly, ten times or more. The rearrangement joins TRBV4-1 to TRBJ1-6; 10 bases are shared with TRBD1. Germline V gives CDR1 MGHRA, CDR2 YSYEKL. The CDR3 is 16 residues long. With 0 bases clipped from V and 6 bases from J, the junction kept 2 bases outside the gene matches. The DNA for the CDR3 is TGCGCCAGCAGCCAAGAAAGGACAGGGGGTAATTCACCCCTCCACTTT. Translation: CASSQERTGGNSPLHF.

This clonotype was seen just once. Just one base apart from a much larger clone, this may be a read error. The CDR3 DNA sequence: TGTGCCGGCAGCCAAGGGGGGGGACAGGCCTACGAGCAGTACTTC. Protein sequence: CAGSQGGGQAYEQYF. The J gene is TRBJ2-7, the V gene TRBV3-1; TRBD1 is a possible D gene (8 bases). Germline loops: CDR1 LGHDT, CDR2 YNNKEL (reference sequence). This CDR3 has 15 amino acids.

This clonotype showed up many times. The chain has TRBV12-3 or TRBV12-4 and TRBJ2-7; TRBD1 aligns across 7 bases. CDR3 length equals 15 residues. J gave up 0 bases and V 4 bases, and 6 bases lay outside the gene matches. The CDR3 DNA follows: TGTGCCAGCAGTTCAAGCAGGGGGACCTCCTACGAGCAGTACGTC. Translating it yields CASSSSRGTSYEQYV.

The V gene is TRBV20-1, the J gene TRBJ1-5; no clear D gene. The ends were cut back, 2 bases at V and 7 bases at J, with 12 bases in the middle. This CDR3 is 13 amino acids long. Germline V gene sequence: CDR1 DFQATT, CDR2 SNEGSKA (reference sequence). CDR3 sequence reads: CSARLGPEQPQHF. The CDR3 nucleotides are TGCAGTGCTAGACTCGGACCGGAGCAGCCCCAGCATTTT.

This clonotype was detected only a few times. The chain employs TRBV9 and TRBJ1-5; 8 nucleotides line up with TRBD1. Looked up from germline, CDR1 is SGDLS and CDR2 is YYNGEE. V was pared by 0 bases and J by 3 bases, with 5 bases of the junction left unmatched. The CDR3 extends over 16 amino acids. CDR3 DNA: TGTGCCAGCAGCGTAGGATTGGACAGGGTCAATCAGCCCCAGCATTTT. Amino acid sequence: CASSVGLDRVNQPQHF.

The rearrangement uses TRBV12-5 and TRBJ1-1; D ambiguous. The germline V gene encodes CDR1 LGHNT and CDR2 FRNRAP. This CDR3 comprises 15 residues. V was trimmed by 0 bases and J by 2 bases, leaving 10 bases between them. As DNA, the CDR3 is TGTGCTAGTGGTTTGGTTAGGTCGGGTAACACTGAAGCTTTCTTT. Translating gives CASGLVRSGNTEAFF.

This clonotype turned up a few times. V is TRBV12-3 or TRBV12-4 and J is TRBJ1-5, with D perhaps matching TRBD1 (5 bases). Trimming removed 7 bases from V and 0 bases from J, with 19 bases in between. This CDR3 spans 17 amino acids. The CDR3 sequence is CASTNVRGEYSNQPQHF. The CDR3 DNA reads as TGTGCCAGCACTAATGTACGGGGCGAATATAGCAATCAGCCCCAGCATTTT.

This clonotype appeared a few times. The chain recombines TRBV10-3 with TRBJ2-1; tentatively, D is TRBD2 (6 bases). The V and J ends lost 0 bases and 8 bases respectively, with 11 bases between them. The CDR3 has 14 residues. CDR1 and CDR2 (germline): ENHRY, SYGVKD. The CDR3 DNA follows: TGTGCCATCAGTGAGTCGAGTCGGGGGTATGAGCAGTTCTTC. Its protein product is CAISESSRGYEQFF.

This clonotype was counted ten times or more. The genes are TRBV28 and TRBJ2-7; 8 nucleotides agree with TRBD2. The CDR3 is made up of 13 amino acids. The ends lost 4 bases at V and 7 bases at J; junction bases unmatched: 6. CDR1 and CDR2 (germline): MDHEN, SYDVKM. This CDR3 reads CASSWEVAGEQYV. In nucleotides, the CDR3 is TGTGCCAGCAGTTGGGAAGTAGCGGGGGAGCAGTACGTC.

The chain has TRBV7-7 and TRBJ2-3; D may be TRBD1 or TRBD2 (6 bases each). CDR3 length equals 15 residues. From germline, CDR1 is SSHAT and CDR2 FNYEAQ (reference sequence). The CDR3 DNA reads TGTGTCAGAAGCCTCGGAGGGGGAGGAACAGATACGCAGTATTTT. Translation: CVRSLGGGGTDTQYF.

This clonotype was detected a few times. The gene calls are TRBV5-6 and TRBJ1-1, with D possibly matching TRBD1 (5 bases). This CDR3 is 13 amino acids long. Trimming left V 4 bases short and J 5 bases short, with 12 bases between. Germline V gene sequence: CDR1 SGHDT, CDR2 YYEEEE. The CDR3 DNA sequence: TGTGCCAGCAGCCCTGCTGGGGCGACTGAAGCTTTCTTT. Its translation: CASSPAGATEAFF.

This clonotype was picked up many times. The chain carries TRBV5-1 and TRBJ1-5, with D perhaps matching TRBD1 (5 bases). Per germline, CDR1 SGHRS and CDR2 YFSETQ. The CDR3 extends over 14 amino acids. The V and J ends lost 0 bases and 6 bases respectively, with 10 bases between them. The CDR3 DNA is TGCGCCAGCAGCTTGGCCGGGGGAACTCAGCCCCAGCATTTT. Translated: CASSLAGGTQPQHF.

This clonotype showed up just a few times. The chain has TRBV10-3 and TRBJ2-2; a possible D gene is TRBD1 (5 bases). This CDR3 is 13 amino acids long. The V gene lost 10 bases and the J gene lost 3 bases, with 12 bases spanning the gap. Germline loops: CDR1 ENHRY, CDR2 SYGVKD. CDR3 nucleotide sequence: TGTGCCACTAAGGGGTTGGACACCGGGGAGCTGTTTTTT. Protein sequence: CATKGLDTGELFF.

The J gene is TRBJ2-1, the V gene TRBV12-2; the D call TRBD1 from the table was never checked on the DNA. TRBV12-2 is a recognized pseudogene. CDR3 size: 15 residues. The CDR3 nucleotides read TGTGCAAGTCGCGCTCCGTGGCAGGGGCGCGATGAGCAGTTCTTC. This codes for CASRAPWQGRDEQFF.